This note documents a single T cell receptor (beta chain) sequence. Building the TCR beta libraries relied on iRepertoire HTBI primers, and CDR3 regions underwent Arm-PCR. TCRdb used MiXCR to reprocess the multiplex PCR reads, holding one entry per CDR3 protein. The sample has more than 650,000 distinct CDR3 sequences; around 30% are singletons. This CDR3 is built from 18 residues. CDR1 DFQATT and CDR2 SNEGSKA come from the germline V gene (reference sequence). The ends were cut back, 1 base at V and 0 bases at J, with 19 bases in the middle. Time point indicated: persistent/refractory GD, antithyroid drugs over 5 years with positive TRAb. From RNA extracted from PBMCs, the TCR library was made. The sample originates from a study of regulatory T cells in long-lasting Graves disease.

The gene calls are TRBV20-1 and TRBJ1-5, with D possibly TRBD1 on 5 matching bases. The receptor comes from a female donor with Graves disease. Sample: peripheral blood mononuclear cells (PBMCs), taken when the disease was refractory, from a patient treated with antithyroid drugs. The CDR3 sequence: CSARAPGLGSNSNQPQHF. The CDR3 nucleotides are TGCAGTGCTAGAGCACCGGGACTGGGTTCGAATAGCAATCAGCCCCAGCATTTT.